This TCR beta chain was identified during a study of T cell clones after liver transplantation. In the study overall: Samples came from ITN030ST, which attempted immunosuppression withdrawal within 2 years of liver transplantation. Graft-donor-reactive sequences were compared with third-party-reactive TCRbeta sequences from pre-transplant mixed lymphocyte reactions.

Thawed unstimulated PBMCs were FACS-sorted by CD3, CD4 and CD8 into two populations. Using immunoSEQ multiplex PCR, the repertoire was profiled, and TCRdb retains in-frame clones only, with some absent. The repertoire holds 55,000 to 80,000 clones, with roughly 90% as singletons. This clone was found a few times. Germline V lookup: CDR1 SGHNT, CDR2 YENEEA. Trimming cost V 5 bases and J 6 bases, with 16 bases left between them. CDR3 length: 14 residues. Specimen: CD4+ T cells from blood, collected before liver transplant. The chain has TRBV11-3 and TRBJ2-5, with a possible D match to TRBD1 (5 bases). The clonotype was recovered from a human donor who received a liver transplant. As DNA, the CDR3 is TGTGCCAGCAGCGGGCAGGGTGGGCAAAAGACCCAGTACTTC. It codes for CASSGQGGQKTQYF.